The 32 T cell receptor beta chains given below trace back to one sample, sequenced in a study of blood T cell repertoires in COVID-19 (TCRdb year 2020). Libraries were constructed by the immunoSEQ multiplex PCR assay. TCRdb re-hosts the immuneACCESS table, in-frame sequences only. Its copies lack some clones; in the studies checked, an unresolved V gene accounts for under half of them, and the cause for the rest is not known. Here the sample has 250,000 or so clones; 84% occur a single time. Under 2% of the sample rests with the top ten. The sample consisted of PBMCs or T cells enriched from blood (not recorded which). These receptor sequences come from a man aged 55 to 70 who had recovered from COVID-19.

The chain employs TRBV5-1 and TRBJ1-1; possible D gene TRBD1, 6 bases. Trimming cost V 0 bases and J 5 bases, with 11 bases left between them. The germline gives CDR1 SGHRS, CDR2 YFSETQ. The CDR3 has 14 amino acids. The CDR3 coding sequence is TGCGCCAGCAGCTTGGACAGGGCAGGTACTGAAGCTTTCTTT. Its protein product is CASSLDRAGTEAFF. Filled out from reference TRBV5-1 and TRBJ1-1, the complete variable domain reads KAGVTQTPRYLIKTRGQQVTLSCSPISGHRSVSWYQQTPGQGLQFLFEYFSETQRNKGNFPGRFSGRQFSNSRSEMNVSTLELGDSALYLCASSLDRAGTEAFFGQGTRLTVV.

The chain is built from TRBV18 and TRBJ2-7; tentatively, D is TRBD2 (5 bases). CDR1 and CDR2 from the germline V gene are KGHSH and LQKENI. The CDR3 has 13 residues. V was clipped by 6 bases and J by 0 bases, with 9 bases between them. As DNA, the CDR3 is TGTGCCAGCTCGGGGAGTCTCTCCTACGAGCAGTACTTC. This encodes CASSGSLSYEQYF.

This clone was seen only a few times. The genes are TRBV7-3 and TRBJ1-6; D call uncertain. The germline V gene has CDR1 SGHTA and CDR2 FQGTGA. CDR3 length: 17 amino acids. V lost 1 base to trimming and J lost 2 bases, with 12 bases between them. Here the CDR3 DNA reads TGTGCCAGCAGCTTAAATGCAGCGGCGACCTATAATTCACCCCTCCACTTT. Protein product: CASSLNAAATYNSPLHF. Full variable domain (rest looked up from reference TRBV7-3 and TRBJ1-6): GAGVSQTPSNKVTEKGKYVELRCDPISGHTALYWYRQSLGQGPEFLIYFQGTGAADDSGLPNDRFFAVRPEGSVSTLKIQRTERGDSAVYLCASSLNAAATYNSPLHFGNGTRLTVT.

The chain joins TRBV5-1 to TRBJ1-1; D gene unclear. The germline gives CDR1 SGHRS, CDR2 YFSETQ. This CDR3 region has 13 residues. V lost 0 bases, J lost 2 bases, and 5 bases lay in between. The CDR3 here is CASSLVVNTEAFF. CDR3 in DNA: TGCGCCAGCAGCTTGGTAGTAAACACTGAAGCTTTCTTT. Filled out from reference TRBV5-1 and TRBJ1-1, the complete variable domain reads KAGVTQTPRYLIKTRGQQVTLSCSPISGHRSVSWYQQTPGQGLQFLFEYFSETQRNKGNFPGRFSGRQFSNSRSEMNVSTLELGDSALYLCASSLVVNTEAFFGQGTRLTVV.

The rearrangement joins TRBV12-3 or TRBV12-4 to TRBJ2-5; D is uncertain. The germline V and J ends were trimmed by 6 bases and 5 bases, with 10 bases remaining between them. The CDR3 loop spans 12 amino acids. CDR3 amino acids: CASSEVRETQYF. CDR3 nucleotides: TGTGCCAGCAGCGAAGTCCGGGAGACCCAGTACTTC.

This chain links TRBV6-6 with TRBJ2-7; TRBD2 matches 12 bases. The germline V gene has CDR1 MNHNY and CDR2 SVGAGI (reference sequence). The CDR3 has 16 residues. Germline trimming cut 2 bases from V and 5 bases from J; bases unmatched to any gene: 7. The CDR3 region has the DNA TGTGCCAGCAGTTACCGGACTAGCGGGGCCCTCCACGAGCAGTACTTC. This encodes CASSYRTSGALHEQYF.

V gene TRBV5-6 combines with J gene TRBJ2-2; TRBD2 agrees at 7 bases. The CDR3 runs 16 residues. Unmatched junction bases numbered 9, after V lost 0 bases and J lost 7 bases. Looked up from germline, CDR1 is SGHDT and CDR2 is YYEEEE. The CDR3 is CASSLVVGGSSGELFF. CDR3 in DNA: TGTGCCAGCAGCTTGGTCGTCGGGGGGTCTAGCGGGGAGCTGTTTTTT.

The V gene is TRBV19, the J gene TRBJ1-2; no firm D call. The V gene lost 4 bases and the J gene lost 4 bases, with 16 bases spanning the gap. The germline V gene has CDR1 LNHDA and CDR2 SQIVND (reference sequence). This CDR3 is 15 amino acids long. Here the CDR3 DNA reads TGTGCCAGTAGTACCGACCTTGAGGAGACCTATGGCTACACCTTC. It codes for CASSTDLEETYGYTF. Full variable domain (remainder filled in from reference TRBV19 and TRBJ1-2): DGGITQSPKYLFRKEGQNVTLSCEQNLNHDAMYWYRQDPGQGLRLIYYSQIVNDFQKGDIAEGYSVSREKKESFPLTVTSAQKNPTAFYLCASSTDLEETYGYTFGSGTRLTVV.

The V gene is TRBV28, the J gene TRBJ1-5; unclear D gene. Trimming removed 7 bases at V and 0 bases at J, with 7 bases between. Germline V CDR1 and CDR2: MDHEN, SYDVKM. The CDR3 totals 13 residues. The CDR3 region is CASMKLSNQPQHF. The CDR3 nucleotides read TGTGCCAGCATGAAGCTTAGCAATCAGCCCCAGCATTTT.

The chain couples TRBV19 to TRBJ1-6; D is unclear. Germline V CDR1 and CDR2: LNHDA, SQIVND (reference sequence). V lost 4 bases to trimming and J lost 0 bases, with 4 bases between them. CDR3 size: 14 residues. The CDR3 spells CASSSNSYNSPLHF. The CDR3 bases are TGTGCCAGTAGTAGTAACTCCTATAATTCACCCCTCCACTTT.

The rearrangement links TRBV7-2 to TRBJ2-5, with a weak D call TRBD1 (6 bases). V was shortened by 6 bases and J by 1 base, with 18 bases between the two germline ends. In germline, CDR1 is SGHTA, CDR2 FQGNSA. The CDR3 totals 16 residues. DNA for the CDR3: TGTGCCAGCAGTCGAAAGGGGGATCGTGGCCAAGAGACCCAGTACTTC. This sequence encodes CASSRKGDRGQETQYF.

This clone appeared a few times. The genes are TRBV6-5 and TRBJ1-5, with D uncertain. The CDR3 contains 15 residues. Trimming left V 0 bases short and J 2 bases short, with 8 bases between. Germline V gives CDR1 MNHEY, CDR2 SVGAGI. In nucleotides, the CDR3 is TGTGCCAGCAGTTACTCGTGGAGCGGCAATCAGCCCCAGCATTTT. This codes for CASSYSWSGNQPQHF.

V is TRBV7-9 and J is TRBJ1-1; D is undetermined. CDR3 length equals 14 residues. Germline CDR1 reads SEHNR; CDR2 reads FQNEAQ (reference sequence). V was trimmed by 3 bases and J by 0 bases, leaving 8 bases between them. This chain's CDR3 is CASSFGDMNTEAFF. The CDR3 DNA reads as TGTGCCAGCAGCTTCGGGGATATGAACACTGAAGCTTTCTTT.

This clone was seen just once. The chain is built from TRBV21-1 and TRBJ1-6; TRBD1 is the table's D call and was not checked against the DNA. TRBV21-1 has pseudogene status. The CDR3 is made up of 18 amino acids. The CDR3 loop is CASRLLKRGLPLYSPLHF. CDR3 coding DNA: TGTGCCAGCAGACTTCTAAAAAGGGGGCTCCCCCTTTATTCACCCCTCCACTTT.

In this sample, this clone turned up once. This sequence joins TRBV7-9 and TRBJ2-1, with TRBD2 identical over 9 bases. The CDR3 runs to 14 residues. CDR1 and CDR2 (germline): SEHNR, FQNEAQ (reference sequence). With V trimmed by 4 bases and J by 8 bases, 6 bases remained unmatched. DNA for the CDR3: TGTGCCAGCAGCTCCGGACTAGCGATCTATGAGCAGTTCTTC. Translating it yields CASSSGLAIYEQFF.

The gene calls are TRBV3-1 (or the pseudogene TRBV3-2) and TRBJ2-1; possibly TRBD2 for D (6 bases). V lost 1 base, J lost 4 bases, and 14 bases lay in between. The CDR3 extends over 16 amino acids. The germline V gene encodes CDR1 LGHDT and CDR2 YNNKEL (reference sequence). The CDR3, as DNA: TGTGCCAGCAGCCAAGGTAACCTAGCGACGTACAATGAGCAGTTCTTC. Its translation: CASSQGNLATYNEQFF.

The chain uses TRBV7-3 and TRBJ2-6, with 9 nucleotides matching TRBD1. The V gene end was trimmed by 5 bases and the J gene end by 0 bases; junction bases not matched to a gene: 2. Per the germline V gene, CDR1 is SGHTA and CDR2 is FQGTGA. The CDR3 contains 16 residues. The CDR3 sequence is CASSRDRASGANVLTF. CDR3 DNA sequence: TGTGCCAGCAGCCGGGACAGGGCCTCTGGGGCCAACGTCCTGACTTTC.

This chain connects TRBV3-1 (or the pseudogene TRBV3-2) to TRBJ1-2; 8 nucleotides match TRBD1. Germline lookup yields CDR1 LGHDT and CDR2 YNNKEL (reference sequence). Trimming removed 6 bases from V and 0 bases from J; junction bases left unmatched: 21. CDR3 length equals 20 residues. The CDR3 loop reads CASSQYTKAGGGRPNYGYTF. CDR3 sequence (DNA): TGTGCCAGCAGTCAATATACGAAAGCAGGGGGCGGTCGTCCTAACTATGGCTACACCTTC.

The chain links TRBV6-1 to TRBJ2-2; TRBD1 matches 11 bases. Germline trimming cut 4 bases from V and 4 bases from J; bases unmatched to any gene: 11. Per germline, CDR1 MNHNS and CDR2 SASEGT. The CDR3 totals 18 residues. DNA of the CDR3: TGTGCCAGCAGTGTAAGGCCCGGGACAGGGGGTGGCACCGGGGAGCTGTTTTTT. It yields the protein CASSVRPGTGGGTGELFF.

The gene calls are TRBV7-3 and TRBJ2-2; maybe TRBD1 (6 bases). The ends were cut back, 5 bases at V and 4 bases at J, with 11 bases in the middle. This CDR3 comprises 14 residues. Per germline, CDR1 SGHTA and CDR2 FQGTGA. The CDR3 spells CASSQDSLTGELFF. The CDR3 coding sequence is TGTGCCAGCAGCCAGGACAGCCTCACCGGGGAGCTGTTTTTT.

The chain links TRBV15 to TRBJ2-7; D is perhaps TRBD1 (6 bases). The germline V and J ends were trimmed by 7 bases and 2 bases, with 15 bases remaining between them. The CDR3 is 14 amino acids. Germline-derived CDR1 and CDR2 are LNHNV and YYDKDF (reference sequence). CDR3 in amino acids: CATKRTALAYEQYF. The CDR3 DNA is TGTGCCACCAAGAGGACAGCCTTGGCCTACGAGCAGTACTTC.

The rearrangement joins TRBV12-5 to TRBJ1-2, with TRBD1 identical over 8 bases. Germline CDR1 and CDR2: LGHNT and FRNRAP. This CDR3 is 14 amino acids long. The junction had 6 bases not matched to a gene; V was cut back by 1 base and J by 8 bases. CDR3 sequence reads: CASGLGQGAEGYTF. CDR3 nucleotides: TGTGCTAGTGGTTTGGGTCAGGGGGCCGAAGGCTACACCTTC.

In its sample, this clone was seen once. This chain uses TRBV5-8 with TRBJ1-2; 7 bases map to TRBD1. With 4 bases clipped from V and 1 base from J, the junction kept 10 bases outside the gene matches. Looked up from germline, CDR1 is SGHTS and CDR2 is YDEGEE. The CDR3 length is 16 residues. The CDR3 spells CASSRRDSNFNYGYTF. The DNA for the CDR3 is TGTGCCAGCAGCCGTAGGGACAGCAATTTTAACTATGGCTACACCTTC.

V gene TRBV19 combines with J gene TRBJ2-2; TRBD1 matches 8 bases. J lost 5 bases, V lost 5 bases, and 13 bases had no gene match. Looked up from germline, CDR1 is LNHDA and CDR2 is SQIVND (reference sequence). This CDR3 comprises 17 residues. In DNA, the CDR3 is TGTGCCAGTAGTTCTCCATCCGGGACAGGCTGGACCGGGGAGCTGTTTTTT. Protein product: CASSSPSGTGWTGELFF. Based on the CDR3 plus reference TRBV19 and TRBJ2-2, the full variable domain is DGGITQSPKYLFRKEGQNVTLSCEQNLNHDAMYWYRQDPGQGLRLIYYSQIVNDFQKGDIAEGYSVSREKKESFPLTVTSAQKNPTAFYLCASSSPSGTGWTGELFFGEGSRLTVL.

The chain couples TRBV11-3 to TRBJ2-7; 9 bases map to TRBD1. V was pared by 6 bases and J by 2 bases, with 11 bases of the junction left unmatched. The CDR3 is 16 amino acids. CDR1 is SGHNT, CDR2 YENEEA, per germline. The CDR3 sequence is CASSVRGTGITYEQYF. CDR3 sequence (DNA): TGTGCCAGCAGTGTGAGAGGGACAGGGATAACCTACGAGCAGTACTTC.

V is TRBV5-1 and J is TRBJ1-2; no clear D gene. The CDR3 has 15 amino acids. V lost 0 bases and J 4 bases, leaving 13 bases between the germline ends. The germline V gene has CDR1 SGHRS and CDR2 YFSETQ. For the CDR3, the DNA is TGCGCCAGCAGCTTGGGTACGGGGATCGGCTATGGCTACACCTTC. Protein: CASSLGTGIGYGYTF.

V and J are TRBV9 and TRBJ1-4; 7 nucleotides agree with TRBD1. V shed 4 bases, J shed 3 bases, and the junction held 9 bases outside the gene matches. In germline, CDR1 is SGDLS, CDR2 YYNGEE. The CDR3 spans 16 residues. CDR3 nucleotide sequence: TGTGCCAGCAGCAAGAGGAGACAGGGATCTAATGAAAAACTGTTTTTT. This encodes CASSKRRQGSNEKLFF. Complete variable domain (other parts from reference TRBV9 and TRBJ1-4): DSGVTQTPKHLITATGQRVTLRCSPRSGDLSVYWYQQSLDQGLQFLIQYYNGEERAKGNILERFSAQQFPDLHSELNLSSLELGDSALYFCASSKRRQGSNEKLFFGSGTQLSVL.

The chain has TRBV2 and TRBJ2-5; 9 bases line up with TRBD1. V shed 6 bases and J 3 bases; nucleotides not matched to a gene: 5. There are 14 residues in the CDR3. The germline V gene encodes CDR1 SNHLY and CDR2 FYNNEI. The CDR3 sequence: CASRDWTGEETQYF. CDR3 DNA: TGTGCCAGCAGAGATTGGACAGGGGAAGAGACCCAGTACTTC.

V and J are TRBV6-5 and TRBJ2-5; perhaps TRBD1 as D (6 bases). V was pared by 7 bases and J by 2 bases, with 14 bases between. Germline V CDR1 and CDR2: MNHEY, SVGAGI. The CDR3 sequence is 14 residues long. CDR3 in DNA: TGTGCCAGCATCATAGACAGGAGACAAGAGACCCAGTACTTC. Residues: CASIIDRRQETQYF.

The chain recombines TRBV2 with TRBJ2-7; 7 nucleotides align to TRBD1. Germline values: CDR1 SNHLY, CDR2 FYNNEI. The CDR3 spans 12 residues. V was pared by 7 bases and J by 9 bases, with 9 bases of the junction left unmatched. The CDR3 is CASTPGQPGQYF. The CDR3 nucleotides are TGTGCCAGCACCCCGGGACAGCCGGGGCAGTACTTC.

V usage is TRBV2 and J usage is TRBJ1-2; the D gene is possibly TRBD1 (5 bases). Germline V gene sequence: CDR1 SNHLY, CDR2 FYNNEI. V was pared by 2 bases and J by 2 bases, with 6 bases between. The CDR3 spans 13 residues. In DNA, the CDR3 is TGTGCCAGCAGTGAAAAGGGGAACTATGGCTACACCTTC. It encodes CASSEKGNYGYTF.

The count of this clone is one. CDR3 nucleotide sequence: TGTGCCACTAGTTTGTCCGATACGCAGTATTTT. Residues: CATSLSDTQYF. V gene TRBV10-3 combines with J gene TRBJ2-3; unclear D gene. This CDR3 comprises 11 residues. CDR1 ENHRY and CDR2 SYGVKD come from the germline V gene. The germline V and J ends were trimmed by 10 bases and 6 bases, with 11 bases remaining between them.